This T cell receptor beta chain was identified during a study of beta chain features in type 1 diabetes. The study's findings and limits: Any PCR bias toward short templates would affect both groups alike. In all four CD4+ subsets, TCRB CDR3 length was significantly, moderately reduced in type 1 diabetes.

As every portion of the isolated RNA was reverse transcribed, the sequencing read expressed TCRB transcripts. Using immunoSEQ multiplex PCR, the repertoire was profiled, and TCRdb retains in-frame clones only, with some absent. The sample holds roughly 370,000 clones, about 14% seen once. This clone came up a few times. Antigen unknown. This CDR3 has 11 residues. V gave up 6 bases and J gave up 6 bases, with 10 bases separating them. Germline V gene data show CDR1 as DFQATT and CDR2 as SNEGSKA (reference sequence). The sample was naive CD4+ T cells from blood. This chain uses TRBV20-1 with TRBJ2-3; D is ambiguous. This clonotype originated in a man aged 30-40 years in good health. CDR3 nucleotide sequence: TGCAGTGCCCCATACACGGATACGCAGTATTTT. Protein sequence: CSAPYTDTQYF.